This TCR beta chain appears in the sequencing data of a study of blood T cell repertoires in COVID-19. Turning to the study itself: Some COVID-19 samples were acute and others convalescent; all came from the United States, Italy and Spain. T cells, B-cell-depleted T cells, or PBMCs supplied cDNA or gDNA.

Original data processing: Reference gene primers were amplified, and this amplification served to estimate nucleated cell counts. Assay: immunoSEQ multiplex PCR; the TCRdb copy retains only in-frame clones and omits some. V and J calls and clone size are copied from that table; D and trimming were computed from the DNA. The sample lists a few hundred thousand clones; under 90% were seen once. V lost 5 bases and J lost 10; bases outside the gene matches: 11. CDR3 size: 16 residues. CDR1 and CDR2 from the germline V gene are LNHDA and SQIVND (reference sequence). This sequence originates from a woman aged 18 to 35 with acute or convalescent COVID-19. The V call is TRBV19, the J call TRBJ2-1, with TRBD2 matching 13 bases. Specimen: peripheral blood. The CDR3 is CASSANPGTSGTEQFF. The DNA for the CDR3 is TGTGCCAGTAGTGCCAACCCCGGGACTAGCGGGACCGAGCAGTTCTTC.